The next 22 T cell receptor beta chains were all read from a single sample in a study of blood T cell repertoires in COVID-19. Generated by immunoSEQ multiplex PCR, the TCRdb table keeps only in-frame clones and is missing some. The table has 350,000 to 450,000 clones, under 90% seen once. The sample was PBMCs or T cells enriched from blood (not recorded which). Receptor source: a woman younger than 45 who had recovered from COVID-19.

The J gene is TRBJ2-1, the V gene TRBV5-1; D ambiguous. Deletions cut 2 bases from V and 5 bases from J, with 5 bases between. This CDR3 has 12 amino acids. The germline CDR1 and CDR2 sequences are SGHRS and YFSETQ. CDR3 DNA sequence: TGCGCCAGCAGCTTATCTAACAATGAGCAGTTCTTC. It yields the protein CASSLSNNEQFF.

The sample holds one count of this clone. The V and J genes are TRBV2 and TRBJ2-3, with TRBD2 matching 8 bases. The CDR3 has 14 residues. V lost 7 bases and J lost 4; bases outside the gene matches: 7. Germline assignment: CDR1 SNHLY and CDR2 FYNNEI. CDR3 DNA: TGTGCCAGCAAACTAGCGGCGAACGCAGATACGCAGTATTTT. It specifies CASKLAANADTQYF.

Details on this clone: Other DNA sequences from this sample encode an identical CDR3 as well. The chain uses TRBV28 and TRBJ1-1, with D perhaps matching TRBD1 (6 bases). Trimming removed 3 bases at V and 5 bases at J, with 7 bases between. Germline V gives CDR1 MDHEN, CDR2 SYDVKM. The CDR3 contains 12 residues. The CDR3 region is CASSFRGTEAFF. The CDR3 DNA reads TGTGCCAGCAGTTTTAGGGGGACTGAAGCTTTCTTT.

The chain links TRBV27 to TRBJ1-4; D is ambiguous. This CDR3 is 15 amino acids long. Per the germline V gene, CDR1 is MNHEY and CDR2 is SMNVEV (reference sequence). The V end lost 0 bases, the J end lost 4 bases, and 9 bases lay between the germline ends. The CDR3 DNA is TGTGCCAGCAGTTTATCGATTCAGGTTAATGAAAAACTGTTTTTT. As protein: CASSLSIQVNEKLFF.

The CDR3 here is CATQVGGETQYF. CDR3 sequence (DNA): TGCGCCACCCAAGTCGGGGGGGAGACCCAGTACTTC. V and J are TRBV10-2 and TRBJ2-5; 7 bases line up with TRBD2. The V gene's germline CDR1 is WSHSY and CDR2 SAAADI. V lost 10 bases to trimming and J lost 5 bases; unmatched junction nucleotides: 7. The CDR3 is 12 residues long.

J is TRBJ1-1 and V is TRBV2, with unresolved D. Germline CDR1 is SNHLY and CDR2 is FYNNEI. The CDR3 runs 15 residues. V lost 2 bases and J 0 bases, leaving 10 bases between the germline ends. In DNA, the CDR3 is TGTGCCAGCAGTGAATGGAGACGGGTGAACACTGAAGCTTTCTTT. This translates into CASSEWRRVNTEAFF.

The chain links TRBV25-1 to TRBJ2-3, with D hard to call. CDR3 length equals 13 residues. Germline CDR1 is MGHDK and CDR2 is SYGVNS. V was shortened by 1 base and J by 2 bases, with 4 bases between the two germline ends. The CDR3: CASSESHTDTQYF. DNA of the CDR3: TGTGCCAGCAGTGAATCCCACACAGATACGCAGTATTTT.

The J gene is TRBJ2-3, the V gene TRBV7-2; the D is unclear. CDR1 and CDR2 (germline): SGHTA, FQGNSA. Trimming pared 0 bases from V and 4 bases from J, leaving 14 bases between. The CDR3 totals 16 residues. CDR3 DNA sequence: TGTGCCAGCAGCTTAGCGGTTCGAGCAGGCGCAGATACGCAGTATTTT. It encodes CASSLAVRAGADTQYF.

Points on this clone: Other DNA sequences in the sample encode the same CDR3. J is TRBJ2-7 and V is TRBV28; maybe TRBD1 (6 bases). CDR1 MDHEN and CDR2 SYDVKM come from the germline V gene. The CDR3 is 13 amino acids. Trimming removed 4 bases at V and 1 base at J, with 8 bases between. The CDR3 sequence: CASSSQGSYEQYF. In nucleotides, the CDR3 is TGTGCCAGCAGTTCTCAGGGGTCCTACGAGCAGTACTTC.

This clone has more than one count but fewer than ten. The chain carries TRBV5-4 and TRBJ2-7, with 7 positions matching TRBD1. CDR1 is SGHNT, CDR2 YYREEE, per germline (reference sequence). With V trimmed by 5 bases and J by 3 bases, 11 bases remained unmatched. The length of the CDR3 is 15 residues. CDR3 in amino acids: CASSQKHTGVYEQYF. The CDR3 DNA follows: TGTGCCAGCAGTCAAAAACACACAGGGGTCTACGAGCAGTACTTC.

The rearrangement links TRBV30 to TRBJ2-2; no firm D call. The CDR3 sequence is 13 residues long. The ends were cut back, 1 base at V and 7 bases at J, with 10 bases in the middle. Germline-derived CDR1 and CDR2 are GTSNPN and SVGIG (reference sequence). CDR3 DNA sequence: TGTGCCTGGAGTGACAGATGGATCGGGGAGCTGTTTTTT. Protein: CAWSDRWIGELFF.

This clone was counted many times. CDR3 region: CASSPGSADYGYTF. CDR3 nucleotides: TGTGCCAGCAGTCCAGGGTCTGCGGACTATGGCTACACCTTC. The rearrangement joins TRBV6-5 to TRBJ1-2; a possible D gene is TRBD1 (5 bases). Trimming pared 5 bases from V and 3 bases from J, leaving 13 bases between. The germline V gene has CDR1 MNHEY and CDR2 SVGAGI. The CDR3 contains 14 residues.

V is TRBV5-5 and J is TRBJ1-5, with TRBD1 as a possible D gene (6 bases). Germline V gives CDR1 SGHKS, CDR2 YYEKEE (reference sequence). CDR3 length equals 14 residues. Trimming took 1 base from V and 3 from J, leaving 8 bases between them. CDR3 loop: CASSLTGLNQPQHF. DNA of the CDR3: TGTGCCAGCAGCTTGACAGGGCTCAATCAGCCCCAGCATTTT.

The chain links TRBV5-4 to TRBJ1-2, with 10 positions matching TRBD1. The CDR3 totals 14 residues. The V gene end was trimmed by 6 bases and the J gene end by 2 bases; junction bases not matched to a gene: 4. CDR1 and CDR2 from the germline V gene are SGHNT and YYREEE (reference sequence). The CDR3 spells CASNSGQGNYGYTF. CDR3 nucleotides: TGTGCCAGCAACTCGGGACAGGGGAACTATGGCTACACCTTC.

In DNA, the CDR3 is TGTGCCAGCAGGCAGGGGGTTTTAAACTATGGCTACACCTTC. Protein sequence: CASRQGVLNYGYTF. This rearrangement joins TRBV6-5 to TRBJ1-2, with 7 positions matching TRBD1. The germline V gene encodes CDR1 MNHEY and CDR2 SVGAGI. The length of the CDR3 is 14 residues. J gave up 2 bases and V 6 bases, and 6 bases lay outside the gene matches.

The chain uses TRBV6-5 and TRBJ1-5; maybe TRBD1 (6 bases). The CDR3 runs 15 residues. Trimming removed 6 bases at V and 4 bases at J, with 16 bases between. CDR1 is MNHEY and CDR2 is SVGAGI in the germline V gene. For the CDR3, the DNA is TGTGCCAGCAGAACCCAGAGGGACAAAAATCAGCCCCAGCATTTT. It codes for CASRTQRDKNQPQHF.

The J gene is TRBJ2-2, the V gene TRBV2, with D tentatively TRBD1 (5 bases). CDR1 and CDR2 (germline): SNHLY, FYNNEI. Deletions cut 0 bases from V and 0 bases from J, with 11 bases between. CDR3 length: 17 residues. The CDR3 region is CASSEALDSPNTGELFF. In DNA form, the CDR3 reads TGTGCCAGCAGTGAAGCGCTCGACAGCCCGAACACCGGGGAGCTGTTTTTT.

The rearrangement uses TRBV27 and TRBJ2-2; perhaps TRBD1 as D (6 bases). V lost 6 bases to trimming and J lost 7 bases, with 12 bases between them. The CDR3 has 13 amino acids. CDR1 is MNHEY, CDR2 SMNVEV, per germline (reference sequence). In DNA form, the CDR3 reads TGTGCCAGCAGGACTACAGGGATCGGGGAGCTGTTTTTT. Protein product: CASRTTGIGELFF.

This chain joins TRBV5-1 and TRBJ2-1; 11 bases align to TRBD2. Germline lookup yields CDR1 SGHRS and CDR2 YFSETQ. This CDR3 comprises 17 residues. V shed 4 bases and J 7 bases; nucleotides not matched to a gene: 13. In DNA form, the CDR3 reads TGCGCCAGCAGCCCCGGACTAGCGGGTTATATGGGAAATGAGCAGTTCTTC. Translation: CASSPGLAGYMGNEQFF.

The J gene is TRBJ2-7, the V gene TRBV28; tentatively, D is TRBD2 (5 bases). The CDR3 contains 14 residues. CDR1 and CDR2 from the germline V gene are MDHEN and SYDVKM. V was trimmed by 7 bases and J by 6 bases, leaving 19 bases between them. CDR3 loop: CASTLPTVGSEQYF. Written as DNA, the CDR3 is TGTGCCAGCACCCTCCCTACGGTGGGGAGCGAGCAGTACTTC. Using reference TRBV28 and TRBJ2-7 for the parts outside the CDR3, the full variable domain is DVKVTQSSRYLVKRTGEKVFLECVQDMDHENMFWYRQDPGLGLRLIYFSYDVKMKEKGDIPEGYSVSREKKERFSLILESASTNQTSMYLCASTLPTVGSEQYFGPGTRLTVT.

CDR3 in amino acids: CASSYRGGTEAFF. CDR3 coding DNA: TGTGCCAGCAGCTACAGGGGTGGCACTGAAGCTTTCTTT. The chain is built from TRBV9 and TRBJ1-1, with TRBD1 identical over 7 bases. Germline V CDR1 and CDR2: SGDLS, YYNGEE. The trim removed 4 bases at V and 4 bases at J, leaving 4 bases unmatched. This CDR3 region has 13 residues.

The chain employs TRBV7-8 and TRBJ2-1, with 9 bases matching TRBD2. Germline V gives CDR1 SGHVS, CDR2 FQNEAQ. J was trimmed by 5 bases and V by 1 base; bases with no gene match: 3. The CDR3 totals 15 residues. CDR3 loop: CASSLGLADHNEQFF. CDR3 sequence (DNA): TGTGCCAGCAGCTTAGGACTAGCGGATCACAATGAGCAGTTCTTC. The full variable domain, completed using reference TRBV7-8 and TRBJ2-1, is GAGVSQSPRYKVAKRGQDVALRCDPISGHVSLFWYQQALGQGPEFLTYFQNEAQLDKSGLPSDRFFAERPEGSVSTLKIQRTQQEDSAVYLCASSLGLADHNEQFFGPGTRLTVL.